These 19 T cell receptor beta chains came from one sample sequenced in a study of beta chain features in type 1 diabetes. cDNA synthesis used the whole RNA isolate, giving expressed TCRB sequences. Libraries were prepared by immunoSEQ multiplex PCR; TCRdb keeps only in-frame clonotypes and omits some of them. The sample shows about 390,000 clones, over 9% of them seen only once. Whole-study results and caveats: Shorter TCRB CDR3s, moderately but significantly so, were found in Type 1 diabetes patients in all four CD4+ subsets.

These receptors have no identified antigens. Sequencing used central memory CD4+ T cells from blood. Every receptor here comes from a young man with type 1 diabetes.

This rearrangement joins TRBV6-6 to TRBJ2-7; 8 nucleotides align to TRBD1. Germline V gene lookup returns CDR1 MNHNY and CDR2 SVGAGI (reference sequence). There are 15 residues in the CDR3. After removal of 2 bases from V and 2 bases from J, the junction contained 5 bases not matched to a gene. The CDR3 nucleotides are TGTGCCAGCAGTTACGGCGACAGGGGTACCTACGAGCAGTACTTC. It specifies CASSYGDRGTYEQYF.

This clone was seen only a few times. CDR3 protein: CASSLASGTGRTEAFF. CDR3 nucleotide sequence: TGCGCCAGCAGCTTGGCCTCCGGGACAGGGAGGACTGAAGCTTTCTTT. The J gene is TRBJ1-1, the V gene TRBV5-1; the match to TRBD1 covers 9 bases. Looked up from germline, CDR1 is SGHRS and CDR2 is YFSETQ. The CDR3 is 16 residues long. J gave up 5 bases and V 0 bases, and 8 bases lay outside the gene matches.

The table lists this clone with many counts. J is TRBJ2-6 and V is TRBV15, with TRBD2 as a possible D gene (7 bases). V shed 5 bases and J shed 4 bases, with 18 bases lying between them. The germline V gene encodes CDR1 LNHNV and CDR2 YYDKDF (reference sequence). The length of the CDR3 is 17 residues. CDR3 coding DNA: TGTGCCACCAGCGACCCCGACGGGGGGCGAGGGGCCAACGTCCTGACTTTC. Amino acids: CATSDPDGGRGANVLTF.

This clone was seen only a few times. The chain links TRBV30 to TRBJ2-5; D is undetermined. With the DNA end fitting TRBJ2-7 better, the J assignment may be wrong. Germline CDR1 and CDR2: GTSNPN and SVGIG (reference sequence). The CDR3 is made up of 11 amino acids. CDR3 sequence reads: CAWSPAHEQYF. CDR3 DNA: TGTGCCTGGAGTCCGGCCCACGAGCAGTACTTC.

The chain joins TRBV19 to TRBJ2-5, with 8 bases aligning to TRBD2. This CDR3 region has 14 residues. Unmatched junction bases numbered 7, after V lost 5 bases and J lost 5 bases. Germline lookup yields CDR1 LNHDA and CDR2 SQIVND (reference sequence). CDR3 amino acids: CASSRGGSVETQYF. The CDR3 DNA follows: TGTGCCAGTAGTCGGGGGGGCTCGGTCGAGACCCAGTACTTC.

At least ten counts were recorded for this clone. This rearrangement joins TRBV18 to TRBJ1-2; 9 bases line up with TRBD1. CDR3 length equals 13 residues. The germline V gene has CDR1 KGHSH and CDR2 LQKENI. V shed 0 bases and J 13 bases; nucleotides not matched to a gene: 6. The CDR3, as DNA: TGTGCCAGCTCACCACCGGACAGGGGAGCTTCCACCTTC. Amino acid sequence: CASSPPDRGASTF.

A remark on this clone: At one of its ends the junction is not consistent with the germline gene, which may arise from a read error. The chain recombines TRBV7-7 with TRBJ2-7; D not resolved. The germline V gene has CDR1 SSHAT and CDR2 FNYEAQ (reference sequence). CDR3 length equals 13 residues. This chain's CDR3 is CASSRSPAYEQYF. The CDR3 region has the DNA TGTGCTAGCAGCCGTTCTCCAGCCTACGAGCAGTACTTC. The variable domain in full, with the rest retrieved from reference TRBV7-7 and TRBJ2-7, is GAGVSQSPRYKVTKRGQDVTLRCDPISSHATLYWYQQALGQGPEFLTYFNYEAQPDKSGLPSDRFSAERPEGSISTLTIQRTEQRDSAMYRCASSRSPAYEQYFGPGTRLTVT.

Here the CDR3 DNA reads TGTGCCAGCAGCCCCCGGACGGAGCAGTTCTTC. Its protein product is CASSPRTEQFF. This rearrangement joins TRBV7-3 to TRBJ2-1; D uncertain. Germline CDR1 and CDR2: SGHTA and FQGTGA. V was pared by 5 bases and J by 10 bases, with 9 bases between. CDR3 length: 11 amino acids.

The chain employs TRBV11-1 and TRBJ2-1; 8 bases are shared with TRBD2. Germline CDR1 is SGHAT and CDR2 is FQDESV (reference sequence). The CDR3 runs 17 residues. Trimming cost V 4 bases and J 4 bases; bases outside gene matches: 12. The CDR3 loop reads CASSSRSGSGEYNEQFF. DNA of the CDR3: TGTGCCAGCAGCTCTCGAAGCGGGAGTGGGGAATACAATGAGCAGTTCTTC.

The CDR3, as DNA: TGTGCCAGCTATACCGGGGGAACGATGAACACTGAAGCTTTCTTT. This codes for CASYTGGTMNTEAFF. The V and J genes are TRBV28 and TRBJ1-1; D is perhaps TRBD1 (5 bases). This CDR3 has 15 amino acids. Looked up from germline, CDR1 is MDHEN and CDR2 is SYDVKM. V was pared by 8 bases and J by 0 bases, with 16 bases between. Together with reference TRBV28 and TRBJ1-1, the CDR3 gives the full variable domain: DVKVTQSSRYLVKRTGEKVFLECVQDMDHENMFWYRQDPGLGLRLIYFSYDVKMKEKGDIPEGYSVSREKKERFSLILESASTNQTSMYLCASYTGGTMNTEAFFGQGTRLTVV.

This clone was found a few times. The rearrangement uses TRBV11-2 and TRBJ2-1; D unclear. The CDR3 has 14 amino acids. V dropped 0 bases and J dropped 2 bases, with 5 bases sitting between them. From germline, CDR1 is SGHAT and CDR2 FQNNGV. CDR3 nucleotides: TGTGCCAGCAGCTTAGAAGCAGCCTACAATGAGCAGTTCTTC. Encoded protein: CASSLEAAYNEQFF. The complete variable domain, with remaining parts taken from reference TRBV11-2 and TRBJ2-1, reads EAGVAQSPRYKIIEKRQSVAFWCNPISGHATLYWYQQILGQGPKLLIQFQNNGVVDDSQLPKDRFSAERLKGVDSTLKIQPAKLEDSAVYLCASSLEAAYNEQFFGPGTRLTVL.

In its sample, this clone was seen a few times. The chain couples TRBV29-1 to TRBJ2-1, with no clear D. The CDR3 extends over 14 amino acids. The V and J ends lost 1 base and 2 bases respectively, with 9 bases between them. Germline V gives CDR1 SQVTM, CDR2 ANQGSEA. In DNA, the CDR3 is TGCAGCGTTGAAGTGGCACCGCCCTACAATGAGCAGTTCTTC. This codes for CSVEVAPPYNEQFF.

The chain is built from TRBV5-6 and TRBJ2-5; 8 positions match TRBD1. This CDR3 is built from 15 residues. CDR1 and CDR2 from the germline V gene are SGHDT and YYEEEE. Trimming took 4 bases from V and 4 from J; bases not matched to a gene: 9. The CDR3 DNA reads TGTGCCAGCAGCCAAGGAGCCAGGGGGCTAGAGACCCAGTACTTC. It translates to CASSQGARGLETQYF.

This clone has only a few counts. The rearrangement links TRBV28 to TRBJ2-2; 8 bases line up with TRBD2. The CDR3 loop spans 15 amino acids. The V segment lost 8 bases and the J segment 3 bases; nucleotides outside the gene matches: 8. Germline CDR1 reads MDHEN; CDR2 reads SYDVKM. CDR3 in amino acids: CASSPGGGDTGELFF. The DNA of the CDR3 is TGTGCCAGCTCCCCGGGAGGGGGAGACACCGGGGAGCTGTTTTTT.

The chain employs TRBV5-1 and TRBJ2-6; D is possibly TRBD1 (5 bases). Germline V gene data show CDR1 as SGHRS and CDR2 as YFSETQ. V was pared by 2 bases and J by 0 bases, with 6 bases between. CDR3 length: 15 residues. CDR3 in amino acids: CASSFDSSGANVLTF. Written as DNA, the CDR3 is TGCGCCAGCAGCTTCGACAGCTCTGGGGCCAACGTCCTGACTTTC.

This clone was picked up a small number of times. The CDR3 coding sequence is TGTGCCAGCAGCAGACCCCGCAGTGAGCAGTTCTTC. It encodes CASSRPRSEQFF. This rearrangement joins TRBV7-8 to TRBJ2-1; D unresolved. Germline V CDR1 and CDR2: SGHVS, FQNEAQ. The length of the CDR3 is 12 residues. Between the trimmed V and J ends, which lost 5 bases and 9 bases, there was a span of 11 bases.

This clone was counted only a few times. The chain joins TRBV5-4 to TRBJ2-3; no reliable D call. The CDR3 consists of 11 residues. CDR1 is SGHNT and CDR2 is YYREEE in the germline V gene (reference sequence). V was shortened by 4 bases and J by 4 bases, with 4 bases between the two germline ends. CDR3 loop: CASSEADTQYF. CDR3 in DNA: TGTGCCAGCAGCGAGGCAGATACGCAGTATTTT.

The rearrangement uses TRBV7-2 and TRBJ1-2, with D possibly being TRBD1 (6 bases). V was cut by 5 bases and J by 7 bases, with 20 bases left in between. Germline CDR1 is SGHTA and CDR2 is FQGNSA. The CDR3 runs 15 residues. Here the CDR3 reads CASSRYRDDSSGYTF. The CDR3, as DNA: TGTGCCAGCAGCCGGTACAGGGACGATTCTTCTGGCTACACCTTC.

This clone appeared a few times. The CDR3 DNA is TGTGCCAGCAGCAAAGCCCCAGGGATAGAGACCCAGTACTTC. Translating gives CASSKAPGIETQYF. This sequence joins TRBV21-1 and TRBJ2-5; TRBD1 is the table's D call, not checked against the DNA. TRBV21-1 is given as a pseudogene. This CDR3 contains 14 residues.